The clone carrying this T cell receptor beta chain was counted a few times. Its antigen is still unknown. The CDR3 totals 14 residues. Trimming took 3 bases from V and 5 from J, leaving 13 bases between them. Germline loops: CDR1 SGHVS, CDR2 FNYEAQ. This specimen belongs to a study of long-term antiretroviral therapy in people with HIV. Across the whole study: The 2015 immediate-ART recommendation was preceded by the earliest samples by about a decade.

Study outcomes and limitations: Every time point showed a repertoire led by clones expanded before ART.

Survey-level immunoSEQ v3.0 assays were run. Some clones are missing from TCRdb's copy, which holds only in-frame ones; the method was immunoSEQ multiplex PCR. The sample lists about 28,000 clones; less than 90% were seen once. Material: unsorted PBMCs, obtained 2 years after starting antiretroviral therapy. This sequence joins TRBV7-6 and TRBJ1-1; tentatively, D is TRBD1 (5 bases). This sequence was found in a man in his fifties or sixties with HIV. As DNA, the CDR3 is TGTGCCAGCAGCTTGGGGCAGGGTCAGACTGAAGCTTTCTTT. Its translation is CASSLGQGQTEAFF.